This T cell receptor (beta chain) emerged from a study of blood T cells in healthy people across ages. For the second PCR, which ran for about 6 to 12 cycles, a sample-barcoded 5' primer and a J-beta primer mix were used. Per sample, CDR3-containing paired-end reads numbered at least 2.5 million. TCRdb re-analysed the 5' RACE reads in MiXCR, keeping a single row per CDR3 protein. This repertoire shows 1.5 million to 2 million distinct CDR3 sequences, 28% found once; its top ten account for roughly 8%. Each sample had at least 6 million PBMCs isolated. Germline-derived CDR1 and CDR2 are DFQATT and SNEGSKA (reference sequence). The CDR3 consists of 14 residues. V was clipped by 7 bases and J by 1 base; unmatched bases: 8. Study results and limitations: Comparison with aged donors showed that long-lived donors had more naive CD4+ cells and higher diversity.

On this clonotype itself: What it binds is unknown.

This receptor was identified in a woman in her twenties or thirties in good health. The sample was blood. The rearrangement links TRBV20-1 to TRBJ1-2, with 8 bases that match TRBD1. The CDR3 loop is CSGLSGQGNYGYTF. CDR3 sequence (DNA): TGCAGTGGCCTATCAGGACAGGGTAACTATGGCTACACCTTC.